These 5 T cell receptor beta chains share one sample of origin, sequenced in a study of cytomegalovirus exposure and HLA in healthy donors. Primers: 60 Vbeta forward and 13 Jbeta reverse. Generated by immunoSEQ multiplex PCR, the TCRdb table keeps only in-frame clones and is missing some. The repertoire holds over 100,000 clones, with about three fifths as singletons. Sequencing was performed on PBMCs. The receptors were sampled from a man between 40 and 49 years old in good health and CMV-seropositive.

The chain uses TRBV7-2 and TRBJ2-2; 14 bases line up with TRBD2. Germline V gives CDR1 SGHTA, CDR2 FQGNSA. The ends lost 8 bases at V and 6 bases at J; junction bases unmatched: 8. The CDR3 is 16 amino acids. The CDR3 sequence: CASGHSGLAGAGELFF. DNA for the CDR3: TGTGCCAGCGGACACTCGGGACTAGCGGGAGCCGGGGAGCTGTTTTTT.

The V call is TRBV5-4, the J call TRBJ1-6, with D maybe TRBD1 (6 bases). CDR3 length: 15 amino acids. Germline CDR1 is SGHNT and CDR2 is YYREEE (reference sequence). The V and J ends lost 0 bases and 11 bases respectively, with 15 bases between them. The CDR3 bases are TGTGCCAGCAGCTTGGATGCGACAGGTTGGGCACCCCTCCACTTT. It translates to CASSLDATGWAPLHF.

The chain joins TRBV7-2 to TRBJ2-5; 10 bases align to TRBD2. There are 14 residues in the CDR3. The germline V gene encodes CDR1 SGHTA and CDR2 FQGNSA. With 6 bases clipped from V and 7 bases from J, the junction kept 8 bases outside the gene matches. The DNA of the CDR3 is TGTGCCAGCAGTTTTAGCGGGGGGCGGGGGACCCAGTACTTC. Its protein is CASSFSGGRGTQYF.

This rearrangement joins TRBV5-4 to TRBJ1-1; maybe TRBD1 (6 bases). Germline V gene sequence: CDR1 SGHNT, CDR2 YYREEE (reference sequence). V lost 0 bases, J lost 1 base, and 10 bases lay in between. CDR3 size: 15 residues. For the CDR3, the DNA is TGTGCCAGCAGCTTGGTGGGCAGGGGGAACACTGAAGCTTTCTTT. Translation gives CASSLVGRGNTEAFF. Complete variable domain (other parts from reference TRBV5-4 and TRBJ1-1): ETGVTQSPTHLIKTRGQQVTLRCSSQSGHNTVSWYQQALGQGPQFIFQYYREEENGRGNFPPRFSGLQFPNYSSELNVNALELDDSALYLCASSLVGRGNTEAFFGQGTRLTVV.

The V and J genes are TRBV27 and TRBJ2-5; tentatively, D is TRBD1 (5 bases). CDR1 and CDR2 from the germline V gene are MNHEY and SMNVEV (reference sequence). This CDR3 is built from 14 residues. V lost 2 bases and J lost 5, with 12 bases in between. The CDR3 sequence is CASSLLGASETQYF. DNA of the CDR3: TGTGCCAGCAGTTTACTAGGGGCGAGTGAGACCCAGTACTTC.